Following are 18 T cell receptor beta chains from one sample sequenced in a study of T cell changes during pregnancy in multiple sclerosis. Profiled with immunoSEQ multiplex PCR; TCRdb holds only in-frame clones, not every one. The table records roughly 32,000 clones, 90% of them present only once. This specimen was CD4+ T cells from peripheral blood mononuclear cells, taken in the second trimester of pregnancy. All receptors derive from a female donor in good health, enrolled as a control in a pregnancy study.

The CDR3 spells CASSSRIQGTGEKLFF. The DNA of the CDR3 is TGCGCCAGCAGCTCCAGGATACAGGGAACAGGTGAAAAACTGTTTTTT. The rearrangement links TRBV5-1 to TRBJ1-4; D might be TRBD1 (6 bases). Germline loops: CDR1 SGHRS, CDR2 YFSETQ. This CDR3 has 16 residues. V was pared by 3 bases and J by 7 bases, with 19 bases between.

The chain uses TRBV18 and TRBJ2-1; 8 bases line up with TRBD1. The CDR3 length is 15 residues. Trimming at V came to 6 bases and at J to 10 bases, leaving 14 bases not matched to a gene. Germline CDR1 reads KGHSH; CDR2 reads LQKENI. Written as DNA, the CDR3 is TGTGCCAGCTCTTCCACAGGGGGGATGGGGGAAGAGCAGTTCTTC. It codes for CASSSTGGMGEEQFF.

The J gene is TRBJ1-1, the V gene TRBV19; weak D call: TRBD1 (6 bases). The germline V and J ends were trimmed by 3 bases and 1 base, with 9 bases remaining between them. This CDR3 has 14 amino acids. Germline lookup yields CDR1 LNHDA and CDR2 SQIVND (reference sequence). This CDR3 reads CASSMNRANTEAFF. CDR3 sequence (DNA): TGTGCCAGTAGTATGAACAGGGCGAACACTGAAGCTTTCTTT.

A few counts support this clone. The DNA is left out, because the CDR3 cannot be placed on it with certainty; the CDR3 is given as TCRdb lists it. This sequence joins TRBV4-3 and TRBJ1-1. The CDR3 is 12 amino acids in total, end residues counted. CDR1 is LGHNA, CDR2 YSLEER, per germline. CDR3: CASSSSTSGAFF.

With respect to this clone: Other DNA sequences of this sample code for an identical CDR3. This chain uses TRBV19 with TRBJ1-1, with a tentative D call TRBD1 (5 bases). The CDR3 is made up of 14 amino acids. The V gene's germline CDR1 is LNHDA and CDR2 SQIVND (reference sequence). Trimming took off 3 bases at V and 0 bases at J, with 8 bases between the two ends. CDR3 region: CASSIQGMNTEAFF. DNA for the CDR3: TGTGCCAGTAGTATTCAGGGAATGAACACTGAAGCTTTCTTT.

This chain uses TRBV5-6 with TRBJ1-5; no clear D gene. Trimming pared 4 bases from V and 7 bases from J, leaving 12 bases between. This CDR3 is built from 13 residues. Germline values: CDR1 SGHDT, CDR2 YYEEEE. CDR3 protein: CASSPGVGQPQHF. CDR3 bases: TGTGCCAGCAGCCCCGGGGTCGGACAGCCCCAGCATTTT.

This chain joins TRBV29-1 and TRBJ1-6; TRBD1 agrees at 7 bases. Germline loops: CDR1 SQVTM, CDR2 ANQGSEA. V shed 4 bases and J 7 bases; nucleotides not matched to a gene: 4. CDR3 size: 13 residues. The CDR3 DNA reads TGCAGCGTTGCAGGGGGAGTCAATTCACCCCTCCACTTT. This codes for CSVAGGVNSPLHF.

The V call is TRBV27, the J call TRBJ2-3, with TRBD1 identical over 8 bases. The length of the CDR3 is 15 residues. Germline loops: CDR1 MNHEY, CDR2 SMNVEV (reference sequence). V shed 6 bases and J 2 bases; nucleotides not matched to a gene: 7. CDR3 residues: CASRSRDRTTDTQYF. Here the CDR3 DNA reads TGTGCCAGCAGGTCCCGGGACAGGACCACAGATACGCAGTATTTT.

This chain joins TRBV5-1 and TRBJ2-5; D possibly corresponds to TRBD2 (5 bases). Trimming took 2 bases from V and 2 from J, leaving 10 bases between them. The CDR3 loop spans 14 amino acids. Per the germline V gene, CDR1 is SGHRS and CDR2 is YFSETQ. CDR3 DNA sequence: TGCGCCAGCAGCTTCGGGGATGTTCAAGAGACCCAGTACTTC. Protein sequence: CASSFGDVQETQYF.

The V and J genes are TRBV4-2 and TRBJ2-5; 7 nucleotides match TRBD2. This CDR3 has 15 residues. J was trimmed by 6 bases and V by 1 base; bases with no gene match: 8. Germline values: CDR1 LGHNA, CDR2 YNFKEQ. CDR3 DNA sequence: TGTGCCAGCAGCCAAGGTCCTACTAGCGTACAGACCCAGTACTTC. It specifies CASSQGPTSVQTQYF.

In this sample, this clone turned up once. The genes are TRBV2 and TRBJ1-5; 8 bases align to TRBD1. Trimming took 6 bases from V and 4 from J; bases not matched to a gene: 8. Germline assignment: CDR1 SNHLY and CDR2 FYNNEI. The CDR3 consists of 15 residues. The CDR3 sequence is CASRDGQGGNQPQHF. The CDR3 coding sequence is TGTGCCAGCAGGGATGGACAGGGTGGGAATCAGCCCCAGCATTTT.

The table lists this clone with a few counts. The rearrangement joins TRBV5-3 to TRBJ1-2; a weak D match, TRBD1 (6 bases). Being an ORF, TRBV5-3 has a function that is uncertain. There are 15 residues in the CDR3. V was pared by 9 bases and J by 8 bases, with 26 bases between. The CDR3: CANIMGDTRRKGYTF. DNA of the CDR3: TGTGCCAATATAATGGGGGACACTCGACGGAAAGGCTACACCTTC.

The V gene is TRBV19, the J gene TRBJ2-1; 8 nucleotides match TRBD2. The CDR3 extends over 15 amino acids. Trimming removed 11 bases from V and 1 base from J; junction bases left unmatched: 10. Germline values: CDR1 LNHDA, CDR2 SQIVND (reference sequence). CDR3 region: CASDSGSGSYNEQFF. As DNA, the CDR3 is TGTGCCTCCGACAGCGGGAGCGGGTCCTACAATGAGCAGTTCTTC.

V gene TRBV15 combines with J gene TRBJ2-3; 8 nucleotides align to TRBD2. The CDR3 length is 15 residues. The germline gives CDR1 LNHNV, CDR2 YYDKDF (reference sequence). V lost 3 bases and J lost 3; bases outside the gene matches: 5. This chain's CDR3 is CATSRAGLETDTQYF. The CDR3 nucleotides are TGTGCCACCAGCAGGGCGGGACTAGAGACAGATACGCAGTATTTT. The full variable domain, its missing parts supplied by reference TRBV15 and TRBJ2-3, is DAMVIQNPRYQVTQFGKPVTLSCSQTLNHNVMYWYQQKSSQAPKLLFHYYDKDFNNEADTPDNFQSRRPNTSFCFLDIRSPGLGDTAMYLCATSRAGLETDTQYFGPGTRLTVL.

V gene TRBV7-2 combines with J gene TRBJ1-2, with unresolved D. CDR3 length: 15 residues. Germline CDR1 reads SGHTA; CDR2 reads FQGNSA. V lost 0 bases and J 3 bases, leaving 11 bases between the germline ends. The DNA of the CDR3 is TGTGCCAGCAGCTTAGCGCCGAACTTGGACTATGGCTACACCTTC. Translated: CASSLAPNLDYGYTF.

This chain connects TRBV7-2 to TRBJ2-1; D might be TRBD2 (5 bases). The germline V and J ends were trimmed by 0 bases and 3 bases, with 9 bases remaining between them. Germline CDR1 and CDR2: SGHTA and FQGNSA. The CDR3 length is 15 residues. Here the CDR3 reads CASSLAPGNYNEQFF. CDR3 nucleotide sequence: TGTGCCAGCAGCTTAGCGCCGGGGAACTACAATGAGCAGTTCTTC.

The chain uses TRBV6-5 and TRBJ1-1; D perhaps matches TRBD1 (5 bases). CDR1 MNHEY and CDR2 SVGAGI come from the germline V gene. The CDR3 extends over 13 amino acids. Trimming cost V 10 bases and J 5 bases, with 17 bases left between them. The CDR3 here is CATLLRVGTEAFF. CDR3 nucleotides: TGTGCCACCCTACTCAGGGTGGGGACTGAAGCTTTCTTT.

The chain links TRBV19 to TRBJ2-7; perhaps TRBD2 as D (7 bases). The CDR3 covers 15 residues. The germline CDR1 and CDR2 sequences are LNHDA and SQIVND (reference sequence). V lost 5 bases and J lost 6, with 20 bases in between. The CDR3 DNA is TGTGCCAGTAGTGTTGGGGGGGCGCTAGTCTCCGAGCAGTACTTC. Translated, it gives CASSVGGALVSEQYF.